This entry describes one T cell receptor beta chain. The antigen is not known. These data belong to a study of cytomegalovirus exposure and HLA in healthy donors. Notes on the study in general: Researchers counted 180 or so TCR beta chains as cytomegalovirus-associated. Most TCR sequences were seen very rarely across donors, but some public TCRs occurred in many.

Some clones are missing from TCRdb's copy, which holds only in-frame ones; the method was immunoSEQ multiplex PCR. Counted here are about 250,000 clones, about 88% occurring once; the ten biggest clones make up approximately 12%. The TCR sequence derives from a man between 18 and 29 years old in good health and CMV-seropositive. The material sequenced was PBMCs.

The CDR3 bases are TGTGCCAGCAGCCCAACGGTGAACACTGAAGCTTTCTTT. It codes for CASSPTVNTEAFF. The chain combines TRBV7-3 with TRBJ1-1; D not certain. Germline assignment: CDR1 SGHTA and CDR2 FQGTGA. There are 13 residues in the CDR3. The ends were cut back, 5 bases at V and 0 bases at J, with 7 bases in the middle.